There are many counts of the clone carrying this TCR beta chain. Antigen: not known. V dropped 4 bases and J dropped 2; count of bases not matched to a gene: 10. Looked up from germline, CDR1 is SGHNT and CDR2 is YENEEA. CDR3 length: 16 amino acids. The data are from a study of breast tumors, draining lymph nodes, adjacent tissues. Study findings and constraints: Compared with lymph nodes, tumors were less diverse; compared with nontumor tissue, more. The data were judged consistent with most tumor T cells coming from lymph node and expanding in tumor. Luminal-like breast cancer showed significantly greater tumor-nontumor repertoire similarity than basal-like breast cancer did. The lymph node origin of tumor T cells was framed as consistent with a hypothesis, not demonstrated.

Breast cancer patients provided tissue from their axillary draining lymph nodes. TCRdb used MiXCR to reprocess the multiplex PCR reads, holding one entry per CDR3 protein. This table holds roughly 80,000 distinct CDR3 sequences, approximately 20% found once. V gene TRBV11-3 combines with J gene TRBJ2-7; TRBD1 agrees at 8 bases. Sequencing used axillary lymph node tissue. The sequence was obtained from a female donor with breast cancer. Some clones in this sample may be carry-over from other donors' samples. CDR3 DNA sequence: TGTGCCAGCAGCTCCCGACAGGGGCAGGTAGCCTACGAGCAGTACTTC. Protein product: CASSSRQGQVAYEQYF.